Below, 25 T cell receptor beta chains from the same sample are listed, as sequenced in a study of CD8 T cells in Susac syndrome. When the RNA was reverse transcribed, random hexamers were used with an input of roughly 0.45 to 1 ug. MiXCR was run by TCRdb on the immunoSEQ multiplex PCR reads, yielding one entry per CDR3 protein. The sample has 150,000 to 200,000 distinct CDR3 sequences, around 95% seen once. Input material: CD4+ T cells from PBMCs. These receptors came from a human donor with multiple sclerosis.

The rearrangement joins TRBV4-1 to TRBJ2-3, with 13 nucleotides matching TRBD2. The length of the CDR3 is 15 residues. Trimming at V came to 7 bases and at J to 5 bases, leaving 6 bases not matched to a gene. Germline V lookup: CDR1 MGHRA, CDR2 YSYEKL. In DNA, the CDR3 is TGCGCCAGCAAACTAGCGGGGGGGCCCGTAGATACGCAGTATTTT. Translation gives CASKLAGGPVDTQYF.

The genes are TRBV7-9 and TRBJ2-5, with 9 bases matching TRBD1. Germline V gives CDR1 SEHNR, CDR2 FQNEAQ (reference sequence). This CDR3 spans 14 amino acids. The J segment lost 5 bases and the V segment lost 6 bases, leaving 7 bases of the junction unmatched. The CDR3 region has the DNA TGTGCCAGCAGTTCACAACAGGGGGCTGAGACCCAGTACTTC. Encoded protein: CASSSQQGAETQYF.

The genes are TRBV9 and TRBJ2-7; D call uncertain. CDR1 is SGDLS and CDR2 is YYNGEE in the germline V gene. This CDR3 is 13 amino acids long. V was trimmed by 0 bases and J by 11 bases, leaving 15 bases between them. CDR3 amino acids: CASSVGGDDPEYF. CDR3 DNA: TGTGCCAGCAGCGTAGGGGGTGACGACCCGGAGTACTTC.

This chain uses TRBV15 with TRBJ2-1; D ambiguous. Per the germline V gene, CDR1 is LNHNV and CDR2 is YYDKDF (reference sequence). V was trimmed by 0 bases and J by 5 bases, leaving 11 bases between them. The CDR3 has 15 amino acids. The CDR3 DNA reads TGTGCCACCAGCAGAGACCCCGGGTTGCACAATGAGCAGTTCTTC. Translating gives CATSRDPGLHNEQFF.

The gene calls are TRBV4-2 and TRBJ1-2, with 12 bases lining up with TRBD1. V dropped 3 bases and J dropped 4; count of bases not matched to a gene: 0. The CDR3 has 14 amino acids. Germline values: CDR1 LGHNA, CDR2 YNFKEQ. The DNA for the CDR3 is TGTGCCAGCAGCCAGGGACAGGGGGCCTATGGCTACACCTTC. Protein: CASSQGQGAYGYTF.

V gene TRBV10-2 combines with J gene TRBJ2-7; D not resolved. The germline V gene has CDR1 WSHSY and CDR2 SAAADI. The CDR3 sequence is 13 residues long. Trimming removed 6 bases from V and 9 bases from J, with 18 bases in between. CDR3 coding DNA: TGCGCCAGCAGAGAACCCGCATCGCTGGTGCAGTACTTC. This sequence encodes CASREPASLVQYF.

The V call is TRBV30, the J call TRBJ2-2, with D tentatively TRBD2 (6 bases). Trimming removed 8 bases from V and 2 bases from J, with 18 bases in between. Germline values: CDR1 GTSNPN, CDR2 SVGIG (reference sequence). The CDR3 is 15 amino acids. The CDR3 coding sequence is TGTGCCGGAGGGCGAGGACTAACAAACACCGGGGAGCTGTTTTTT. Translating it yields CAGGRGLTNTGELFF.

V gene TRBV5-1 combines with J gene TRBJ2-1; 14 bases are a match to TRBD2. The germline CDR1 and CDR2 sequences are SGHRS and YFSETQ. J lost 4 bases, V lost 4 bases, and 4 bases had no gene match. The CDR3 extends over 16 amino acids. The CDR3 here is CASSPGTSGGYNEQFF. As DNA, the CDR3 is TGCGCCAGCAGCCCGGGGACTAGCGGGGGTTACAATGAGCAGTTCTTC.

V is TRBV10-3 and J is TRBJ2-5; D tentatively fits TRBD1 or TRBD2 (6 bases each). The germline V gene encodes CDR1 ENHRY and CDR2 SYGVKD. CDR3 length: 12 amino acids. V was cut by 10 bases and J by 4 bases, with 13 bases left in between. The CDR3 region has the DNA TGTGCCACCCGAGGGGGAGGAGAGACCCAGTACTTC. Its translation is CATRGGGETQYF.

V usage is TRBV29-1 and J usage is TRBJ2-1; 10 nucleotides match TRBD1. The CDR3 is 15 amino acids. Germline assignment: CDR1 SQVTM and CDR2 ANQGSEA. V shed 5 bases and J 8 bases; nucleotides not matched to a gene: 12. CDR3: CSVSGTGAGIDEQFF. CDR3 in DNA: TGCAGCGTTTCCGGGACAGGGGCCGGTATCGATGAGCAGTTCTTC.

The rearrangement links TRBV11-2 to TRBJ2-7; no reliable D call. V lost 3 bases, J lost 3 bases, and 6 bases lay in between. The length of the CDR3 is 12 residues. Germline CDR1 and CDR2: SGHAT and FQNNGV. As DNA, the CDR3 is TGTGCCAGCAGCTTCCCCGACTACGAGCAGTACTTC. Translation gives CASSFPDYEQYF.

V is TRBV2 and J is TRBJ2-7; no reliable D call. The V and J ends lost 1 base and 3 bases respectively, with 7 bases between them. The CDR3 has 13 residues. Germline CDR1 SNHLY, CDR2 FYNNEI. The CDR3 DNA sequence: TGTGCCAGCAGTGAAGGGCGACTCTACGAGCAGTACTTC. Amino acid sequence: CASSEGRLYEQYF.

This chain joins TRBV9 and TRBJ2-5, with a weak D call TRBD2 (5 bases). Germline V lookup: CDR1 SGDLS, CDR2 YYNGEE. The CDR3 has 15 amino acids. Between the trimmed V and J ends, which lost 0 bases and 0 bases, there was a span of 9 bases. In DNA, the CDR3 is TGTGCCAGCAGCGTAGCTCGAGGGTACCAAGAGACCCAGTACTTC. It specifies CASSVARGYQETQYF.

The chain recombines TRBV20-1 with TRBJ2-1, with D unclear. CDR1 and CDR2 from the germline V gene are DFQATT and SNEGSKA (reference sequence). This CDR3 comprises 13 residues. Trimming took off 2 bases at V and 10 bases at J, with 15 bases between the two ends. The CDR3 loop is CSARTGSAREQFF. CDR3 DNA: TGCAGTGCTAGAACCGGGTCGGCCCGGGAGCAGTTCTTC.

V gene TRBV30 combines with J gene TRBJ1-1; weak D call: TRBD1 (5 bases). Looked up from germline, CDR1 is GTSNPN and CDR2 is SVGIG (reference sequence). V lost 5 bases and J 1 base, leaving 14 bases between the germline ends. The CDR3 loop spans 14 amino acids. This CDR3 is CAWASLRGNTEAFF. In nucleotides, the CDR3 is TGTGCCTGGGCCTCATTGAGGGGGAACACTGAAGCTTTCTTT.

The gene calls are TRBV24-1 and TRBJ2-4; the D gene is possibly TRBD2 (6 bases). The V gene's germline CDR1 is KGHDR and CDR2 SFDVKD. This CDR3 spans 14 amino acids. Trimming stripped 7 bases from V and 0 bases from J, with 9 bases between. In DNA form, the CDR3 reads TGTGCCACCAGCCCGGGAGCAGCCAAAAACATTCAGTACTTC. Its translation: CATSPGAAKNIQYF.

The J gene is TRBJ1-4, the V gene TRBV3-1; 7 bases fit TRBD1. The V segment lost 5 bases and the J segment 4 bases; nucleotides outside the gene matches: 4. The germline CDR1 and CDR2 sequences are LGHDT and YNNKEL (reference sequence). The CDR3 consists of 14 residues. This chain's CDR3 is CASSKTGNNEKLFF. The CDR3 nucleotides read TGTGCCAGCAGCAAGACAGGGAATAATGAAAAACTGTTTTTT.

This CDR3 reads CASSPRGQAYEQYF. CDR3 nucleotides: TGTGCCAGCAGCCCTAGGGGACAGGCCTACGAGCAGTACTTC. The V gene is TRBV7-2, the J gene TRBJ2-7; the match to TRBD1 covers 8 bases. The V gene end was trimmed by 5 bases and the J gene end by 2 bases; junction bases not matched to a gene: 5. The CDR3 totals 14 residues. Germline assignment: CDR1 SGHTA and CDR2 FQGNSA.

This chain connects TRBV19 to TRBJ1-6; 12 positions agree with TRBD1. Germline V gene lookup returns CDR1 LNHDA and CDR2 SQIVND (reference sequence). J lost 10 bases, V lost 5 bases, and 6 bases had no gene match. CDR3 length equals 15 residues. The CDR3 DNA is TGTGCCAGTAGTGGGGGGGACAGGGGGCAGTCACCCCTCCACTTT. This sequence encodes CASSGGDRGQSPLHF.

This chain connects TRBV5-1 to TRBJ2-5; 10 bases are shared with TRBD2. Trimming took 4 bases from V and 5 from J; bases not matched to a gene: 14. Looked up from germline, CDR1 is SGHRS and CDR2 is YFSETQ. The CDR3 loop spans 17 amino acids. The CDR3 protein is CASSPGASGGREETQYF. In nucleotides, the CDR3 is TGCGCCAGCAGCCCTGGTGCTAGCGGGGGTAGAGAGGAGACCCAGTACTTC.

CDR3 coding DNA: TGTGCCAGCAGTGAGTTCCCCCAAGAGACCCAGTACTTC. This codes for CASSEFPQETQYF. The chain has TRBV2 and TRBJ2-5; D call uncertain. V gave up 3 bases and J gave up 1 base, with 6 bases separating them. CDR1 is SNHLY, CDR2 FYNNEI, per germline. The CDR3 covers 13 residues.

The chain couples TRBV2 to TRBJ2-3; D not resolved. The CDR3 loop spans 13 amino acids. Germline V CDR1 and CDR2: SNHLY, FYNNEI. The V and J ends lost 3 bases and 4 bases respectively, with 8 bases between them. Here the CDR3 DNA reads TGTGCCAGCAGTGAGAATAGAGCAGATACGCAGTATTTT. Residues: CASSENRADTQYF.

In this sample, this clonotype turned up once. V is TRBV7-2 and J is TRBJ2-3, with D perhaps TRBD1 or TRBD2 (5 bases each). V was trimmed by 2 bases and J by 2 bases, leaving 14 bases between them. Germline loops: CDR1 SGHTA, CDR2 FQGNSA. CDR3 length: 16 amino acids. For the CDR3, the DNA is TGTGCCAGCAGCTTAATTGGGGGTACCAACACAGATACGCAGTATTTT. Amino acid sequence: CASSLIGGTNTDTQYF.

The rearrangement uses TRBV20-1 and TRBJ2-7; 7 bases agree with TRBD1. This CDR3 is 13 amino acids long. Unmatched junction bases numbered 7, after V lost 6 bases and J lost 2 bases. CDR1 and CDR2 from the germline V gene are DFQATT and SNEGSKA (reference sequence). The CDR3 is CSAGTDKAYEQYF. CDR3 DNA sequence: TGCAGTGCGGGGACAGACAAAGCCTACGAGCAGTACTTC.

The chain recombines TRBV9 with TRBJ1-6, with TRBD1 matching over 7 bases. In germline, CDR1 is SGDLS, CDR2 YYNGEE. Unmatched junction bases numbered 11, after V lost 3 bases and J lost 8 bases. CDR3 length equals 16 residues. CDR3 nucleotides: TGTGCCAGCAGCGCTGGGGGCAGGGGGACTGATTCACCCCTCCACTTT. Protein: CASSAGGRGTDSPLHF.